Listed below are T cell receptor beta chains from one sample, sequenced in a study of blood T cell repertoires in COVID-19. Libraries were prepared by immunoSEQ multiplex PCR; TCRdb keeps only in-frame clonotypes and omits some of them. The table records some 120,000 clones, 70% to 85% of them present only once. The sample consisted of peripheral blood. All receptors derive from a man in his 70s with active or convalescent COVID-19. Each CDR3 is given with its conserved first and last residue. A D gene is named only where the DNA matches it firmly. Part of the rows lack a size; the others show once, few, many or a class for expanded clones.

V	size	J	length	D	CDR3	DNA
TRBV19	.	TRBJ1-1	14	TRBD1	CASRKGQGITEAFF	TGTGCCAGTAGAAAGGGACAGGGCATTACTGAAGCTTTCTTT
TRBV18	few	TRBJ1-6	18	TRBD1	CASSHKGQGANTGSPLHF	TGTGCCAGCTCACACAAAGGACAGGGAGCAAATACGGGTTCACCCCTCCACTTT
TRBV19	once	TRBJ1-1	13	.	CASSPYYGTEAFF	TGTGCCAGTAGCCCATATTACGGCACTGAAGCTTTCTTT
TRBV15	.	TRBJ1-5	18	TRBD1	CATSRDLGGTVRNQPQHF	TGTGCCACCAGCAGAGATCTGGGTGGGACAGTGAGGAATCAGCCCCAGCATTTT
TRBV24-1	.	TRBJ2-3	14	.	CATSDAGSTDTQYF	TGTGCCACCAGTGATGCCGGGAGCACAGATACGCAGTATTTT
TRBV18	.	TRBJ2-3	19	TRBD2	CASSPGLAGTGRSSDTQYF	TGTGCCAGCTCACCGGGACTAGCGGGAACAGGAAGGTCTTCAGATACGCAGTATTTT
TRBV7-2	.	TRBJ2-7	19	TRBD2	CASSLSPLAGGRSSYEQYF	TGTGCCAGCAGCTTATCCCCGCTAGCGGGGGGCCGAAGCTCCTACGAGCAGTACTTC
TRBV6-1	.	TRBJ1-4	15	TRBD1	CASSEEGGYNEKLFF	TGTGCCAGCAGTGAAGAAGGGGGCTATAATGAAAAACTGTTTTTT
TRBV5-6	.	TRBJ2-5	14	.	CASSPDGGQETQYF	TGTGCCAGCAGCCCGGACGGGGGACAAGAGACCCAGTACTTC
TRBV7-8	.	TRBJ2-5	17	TRBD1	CASSFVSGTGGIETQYF	TGTGCCAGCAGCTTCGTGTCCGGGACAGGGGGCATTGAGACCCAGTACTTC
TRBV29-1	.	TRBJ1-1	15	TRBD1	CSVLPGTGASTEAFF	TGCAGCGTTCTCCCGGGGACAGGGGCTAGCACTGAAGCTTTCTTT
TRBV28	.	TRBJ2-1	13	.	CASTVIQGFEQFF	TGTGCCAGCACCGTAATACAGGGTTTTGAGCAGTTCTTC
TRBV30	.	TRBJ1-6	16	.	CAWSVPKTQNNSPLHF	TGTGCCTGGAGTGTACCGAAAACTCAAAATAATTCACCCCTCCACTTT
TRBV5-1	.	TRBJ2-4	15	.	CASSLKWGPENIQYF	TGCGCCAGCAGCTTGAAGTGGGGGCCAGAGAACATTCAGTACTTC
TRBV4-3	.	TRBJ2-5	15	.	CASSQGSGQIETQYF	TGCGCCAGCAGCCAAGGGTCTGGGCAGATAGAGACCCAGTACTTC
TRBV7-2	few	TRBJ1-5	13	.	CASSLAGRGPQHF	TGTGCCAGCAGCTTAGCAGGGAGAGGGCCCCAGCATTTT
TRBV7-8	.	TRBJ2-7	16	.	CASSYRASPLRSEQYF	TGTGCCAGCAGCTACCGGGCTAGCCCACTACGGTCCGAGCAGTACTTC
TRBV5-6	.	TRBJ2-5	15	TRBD1	CASSFRYRGQETQYF	TGTGCCAGCAGCTTTAGGTACAGGGGACAAGAGACCCAGTACTTC
TRBV30	.	TRBJ2-7	16	TRBD2	CAWSLTSGIIPYEQYF	TGTGCCTGGAGTCTGACTAGCGGGATAATCCCCTACGAGCAGTACTTC
TRBV15	.	TRBJ2-3	17	TRBD2	CATSGRGLAGGPDTQYF	TGTGCCACCAGTGGCAGGGGACTAGCGGGGGGGCCAGATACGCAGTATTTT
TRBV5-1	.	TRBJ2-7	13	.	CASSLRGNYEQYF	TGCGCCAGCAGCTTAAGAGGAAACTACGAGCAGTACTTC
TRBV18	once	TRBJ2-1	15	.	CASSRTRQTNNEQFF	TGTGCCAGCTCCCGCACCAGACAGACGAACAATGAGCAGTTCTTC